The 16 T cell receptor beta chains reported below all come from one sample, sequenced in a study of post-analysis software for immune sequencing data. Findings and limits, study-wide: Among several TRBV segments more frequent in patients than controls were TRBV5-6, TRBV5-1 and TRBV20-1.

Researchers reported that TCR beta cDNA libraries carried unique molecular identifiers. TCRdb passed the PCR reads through MiXCR, listing each CDR3 protein once. The table records about 430,000 distinct CDR3 sequences, 30% to 40% of them present only once. These receptors have no known antigen. The sample consisted of blood. These receptor sequences come from a girl aged 2 to 9 with multiple sclerosis.

This rearrangement joins TRBV6-5 to TRBJ1-1; D gene uncertain. The CDR3 spans 17 residues. CDR1 MNHEY and CDR2 SVGAGI come from the germline V gene. Trimming pared 0 bases from V and 4 bases from J, leaving 18 bases between. Here the CDR3 reads CASSYSNLLPPITEAFF. CDR3 nucleotides: TGTGCCAGCAGTTACTCGAACCTTCTTCCGCCTATCACTGAAGCTTTCTTT.

In the case of this clonotype: A much larger clone lies a single base off, so this may be a read error. CDR3 bases: TGTGCCAGCAGTTCAGCGGGCTACGAGCAGTACTTC. This codes for CASSSAGYEQYF. The chain combines TRBV12-3 or TRBV12-4 with TRBJ2-7, with a possible D match to TRBD2 (6 bases). The CDR3 runs 12 residues. The V end lost 4 bases, the J end lost 3 bases, and 7 bases lay between the germline ends.

This clonotype was observed a handful of times. The rearrangement links TRBV5-5 to TRBJ2-1, with TRBD2 matching 13 bases. The trim removed 3 bases at V and 10 bases at J, leaving 10 bases unmatched. Germline assignment: CDR1 SGHKS and CDR2 YYEKEE (reference sequence). The CDR3 sequence is 16 residues long. This chain's CDR3 is CASSSLGLAGLEEQFF. The CDR3 nucleotides are TGTGCCAGCAGCTCCTTGGGACTAGCGGGATTGGAAGAGCAGTTCTTC.

By proportion, this clonotype is medium-sized. V and J are TRBV5-1 and TRBJ2-6; 7 bases fit TRBD1. CDR1 is SGHRS, CDR2 YFSETQ, per germline. V was clipped by 6 bases and J by 3 bases; unmatched bases: 9. CDR3 size: 16 residues. This CDR3 reads CASTPIQGFGANVLTF. The CDR3 nucleotides are TGCGCCAGCACCCCGATACAGGGGTTTGGGGCCAACGTCCTGACTTTC.

This clonotype was seen a few times. J is TRBJ2-5 and V is TRBV5-1; D remains ambiguous. The V gene's germline CDR1 is SGHRS and CDR2 YFSETQ. The CDR3 is 15 amino acids. Trimming pared 0 bases from V and 4 bases from J, leaving 13 bases between. The CDR3 DNA reads TGCGCCAGCAGCTTGGCCGGCCAGCTTGGAGAGACCCAGTACTTC. Protein sequence: CASSLAGQLGETQYF.

J is TRBJ2-3 and V is TRBV12-3 or TRBV12-4; D is possibly TRBD1 (5 bases). The V and J ends lost 5 bases and 6 bases respectively, with 9 bases between them. The CDR3 loop spans 12 amino acids. CDR3 protein: CASSPQGDTQYF. The CDR3 region has the DNA TGTGCCAGCAGTCCCCAGGGTGATACGCAGTATTTT.

The V gene is TRBV18, the J gene TRBJ2-1, with D possibly TRBD2 on 6 matching bases. The germline V gene has CDR1 KGHSH and CDR2 LQKENI. V gave up 6 bases and J gave up 3 bases, with 15 bases separating them. The CDR3 is made up of 15 amino acids. The CDR3 spells CASSPGSGDYNEQFF. Here the CDR3 DNA reads TGTGCCAGCTCCCCGGGCTCGGGAGACTACAATGAGCAGTTCTTC.

V usage is TRBV6-1 and J usage is TRBJ1-2; tentative D call: TRBD1 (6 bases). The germline V and J ends were trimmed by 9 bases and 3 bases, with 17 bases remaining between them. Germline CDR1 is MNHNS and CDR2 is SASEGT. The CDR3 contains 14 residues. The CDR3 loop reads CASSLGTPDYGYTF. The CDR3 DNA sequence: TGTGCCAGTAGTTTAGGGACACCCGACTATGGCTACACCTTC.

As DNA, the CDR3 is TGTGCCAGCATTTTGCACAATGAGCAGTTCTTC. Protein product: CASILHNEQFF. The genes are TRBV12-3 or TRBV12-4 and TRBJ2-1; D not resolved. The CDR3 runs 11 residues. Trimming shortened V by 7 bases and J by 5 bases, and 6 bases separated the two germline ends.

The chain links TRBV28 to TRBJ2-7; 7 nucleotides agree with TRBD1. Trimming cost V 1 base and J 3 bases; bases outside gene matches: 3. Germline V gene sequence: CDR1 MDHEN, CDR2 SYDVKM. The CDR3 covers 14 residues. CDR3 DNA sequence: TGTGCCAGCAGTTTATATGACAGGGACTACGAGCAGTACTTC. Protein: CASSLYDRDYEQYF.

The chain carries TRBV20-1 and TRBJ2-5; D gene unclear. The CDR3 is 15 amino acids. The ends were cut back, 4 bases at V and 11 bases at J, with 26 bases in the middle. CDR1 is DFQATT, CDR2 SNEGSKA, per germline (reference sequence). The CDR3 here is CSATKGRKGTNEQYF. The CDR3 nucleotides are TGCAGTGCTACTAAGGGTCGTAAGGGCACGAATGAGCAGTACTTC.

The sample holds a few counts of this clonotype. The chain links TRBV24-1 to TRBJ2-3; D call uncertain. The CDR3 extends over 13 amino acids. With 9 bases removed from V and 3 bases from J, the gap between germline ends came to 12 bases. Germline values: CDR1 KGHDR, CDR2 SFDVKD. The CDR3 bases are TGTGCCACCGAACCAGTAGGGACAGATACGCAGTATTTT. It yields the protein CATEPVGTDTQYF.

This clonotype was detected only a few times. This rearrangement joins TRBV3-1 to TRBJ2-3, with D perhaps matching TRBD1 (5 bases). There are 15 residues in the CDR3. Germline CDR1 and CDR2: LGHDT and YNNKEL (reference sequence). Deletions cut 4 bases from V and 5 bases from J, with 16 bases between. This chain's CDR3 is CASSPTTRAGDTQYF. DNA for the CDR3: TGTGCCAGCAGCCCCACGACCAGGGCAGGAGATACGCAGTATTTT.

This clonotype was detected only a few times. The CDR3, as DNA: TGTGCCATCAGTGACAGGGCCTTGTCTTCACAGCATTTT. Translated, it gives CAISDRALSSQHF. The chain recombines TRBV10-3 with TRBJ1-5; the D gene is possibly TRBD1 (5 bases). This CDR3 is built from 13 residues. V was shortened by 3 bases and J by 13 bases, with 16 bases between the two germline ends. Per the germline V gene, CDR1 is ENHRY and CDR2 is SYGVKD.

This clonotype has only a few counts. The chain links TRBV5-1 to TRBJ2-7; weak D call: TRBD2 (6 bases). The J call may be faulty, since TRBJ2-5 better matches the DNA end. The CDR3 has 16 residues. CDR1 and CDR2 (germline): SGHRS, YFSETQ. In DNA, the CDR3 is TGCGCCAGCAGCTTGGCCGGGACGGGAGTCCAAGAGACCCAGTACTTC. It translates to CASSLAGTGVQETQYF.

The gene calls are TRBV20-1 and TRBJ1-5; D is ambiguous. This CDR3 spans 16 amino acids. Germline V gene sequence: CDR1 DFQATT, CDR2 SNEGSKA (reference sequence). Deletions cut 0 bases from V and 0 bases from J, with 12 bases between. Written as DNA, the CDR3 is TGCAGTGCTAGAGATGGATTTAGCGCTAGCAATCAGCCCCAGCATTTT. Translated: CSARDGFSASNQPQHF.